The sequence of this TCR beta chain was determined in a study of blood T cells in healthy people across ages. A second PCR of about 6 to 12 cycles used a sample-barcoded 5' primer and a J-beta primer mix. Every individual sample yielded 2.5 million or more paired-end reads (each containing CDR3). Each CDR3 protein gets one entry after TCRdb re-called the 5' RACE reads with MiXCR. Here the sample spans some 560,000 distinct CDR3 sequences, roughly a quarter being singletons. Study conclusions and caveats: The recorded TCR beta diversity per million T cells decreased in a roughly linear manner with age.

The CDR3 is 13 amino acids. The V gene's germline CDR1 is SGHVS and CDR2 FNYEAQ. Only one count was recorded for this clonotype. Antigen unknown. These same data were also listed under a study on T cells of mothers and their children. That publication notes: Material was donated by three healthy Caucasian mothers and their six children.

The TCR comes from a boy between 2 and 10 years old in good health. The sequenced material came from blood. This chain links TRBV7-6 with TRBJ2-5; D remains unclear. The J call may not be correct, given that the DNA end is closer to TRBJ2-1. The CDR3 spells CASSLASSHEQFF. In DNA form, the CDR3 reads TGTGCCAGCAGCTTAGCGTCCAGTCATGAGCAGTTCTTC.